A selection of T cell receptor beta chains follows, all from one sample in a study of monozygotic twins with inflammatory bowel disease. One entry per CDR3 protein, without DNA, is what TCRdb gives after re-calling the 5' RACE reads. The listing contains some 99,000 distinct CDR3 sequences. Sequencing was performed on blood. These receptors were obtained from a human donor with ulcerative colitis or Crohn's disease, or a healthy co-twin of an affected twin (not recorded which). The CDR3 runs from the conserved cysteine through the conserved F or W.

v_gene	j_gene	CDR3aa
TRBV4-2	TRBJ2-7	CASSQPTGTGDSRQTYEQYF
TRBV7-9	TRBJ2-7	CASSLVLDRSPYEQYF
TRBV7-2	TRBJ2-7	CASSSSGGASYEQYF
TRBV7-3	TRBJ2-3	CASSLNPNTDTQYF
TRBV20-1	TRBJ2-1	CSAELVPSGSRYEQFF
TRBV10-3	TRBJ2-5	CAISEGQGEETQYF
TRBV5-1	TRBJ2-1	CASSPQGAPELNEQFF
TRBV10-3	TRBJ2-5	CAISWDSSPGETQYF
TRBV20-1	TRBJ2-7	CSASGAPTSGSYEQYF
TRBV5-5	TRBJ2-5	CASSSRQGREETQYF
TRBV29-1	TRBJ1-5	CSAAGGRDQPQHF
TRBV9	TRBJ2-6	CASSVLGANGANVLTF
TRBV12-3/TRBV12-4	TRBJ2-3	CASTLGLWADTQYF
TRBV7-2	TRBJ1-2	CASAPDRGAGYTF